The entry below describes one TCR beta chain. The source of the sample is a study of blood T cell repertoires in COVID-19. At the level of the study: The United States, Italy and Spain provided the acute and convalescent COVID-19 samples. The cDNA or gDNA used as material had been derived from T cells, B-cell-depleted T cells, or PBMCs.

Per the authors' pipeline: Researchers report that nucleated cell counts were estimated from reference gene primer amplification. Method: immunoSEQ multiplex PCR; TCRdb's copy keeps in-frame clones and lacks some. The V and J calls and clone size were taken over from that table, and D and trimming were inferred from the DNA. The data contain about 320,000 clones, about 91% of them singletons. Seattle enrolled patients during active infection and tracked them longitudinally. This sequence was found in a woman in her 30s with COVID-19, enrolled during active disease. Sequenced input: peripheral blood.

Here the CDR3 reads CASSQGAGRAGYTF. The CDR3, as DNA: TGTGCCAGCAGCCAAGGGGCCGGGAGGGCGGGCTACACCTTC. This sequence joins TRBV4-2 and TRBJ1-2, with D uncertain. Germline V CDR1 and CDR2: LGHNA, YNFKEQ. CDR3 length: 14 amino acids. With 1 base removed from V and 8 bases from J, the gap between germline ends came to 14 bases.